The text below deals with one T cell receptor (beta chain). There are 14 residues in the CDR3. Trimming pared 4 bases from V and 1 base from J, leaving 10 bases between. The V gene's germline CDR1 is LGHDT and CDR2 YNNKEL (reference sequence). Per the original methods: Cell counts per sample came from amplifying reference gene primers. Method: immunoSEQ multiplex PCR; TCRdb's copy keeps in-frame clones and lacks some. For V, J and clone size, that table is used; D and trimming come from the DNA. The table lists around 77,000 clones, about 85% of them singletons. The record originates from a study of blood T cell repertoires in COVID-19. On the study more broadly: Sites in the United States, Italy and Spain provided acute and convalescent COVID-19 samples. The analysed material was cDNA or gDNA that came from T cells, B-cell-depleted T cells, or PBMCs.

Sequencing input: peripheral blood. The chain uses TRBV3-1 (or the pseudogene TRBV3-2) and TRBJ2-5; a possible D gene is TRBD1 (5 bases). The sequence was collected from a man older than 75 with acute or convalescent COVID-19. CDR3 sequence: CASSLWGGQETQYF. The CDR3 DNA is TGTGCCAGCAGCCTATGGGGCGGCCAAGAGACCCAGTACTTC.